The sequence of this T cell receptor beta chain was determined in a study of blood T cell repertoires in COVID-19. Study overall: Acute-phase and convalescent COVID-19 samples originated in the United States, Italy and Spain. In each case, the material was cDNA or gDNA derived from T cells, B-cell-depleted T cells, or PBMCs.

This clone was observed once. The CDR3 covers 16 residues. Original processing methods: Estimation of nucleated cell counts was performed using reference gene primer amplification. The repertoire was sequenced with immunoSEQ multiplex PCR; TCRdb's copy has only in-frame clones and lacks some. That table is the source of V, J and clone size, and D and trimming were worked out from the DNA. The repertoire consists of roughly 60,000 clones, with roughly four fifths occurring once and the leading ten covering just under 15%. The chain joins TRBV21-1 to TRBJ2-3; the D segment call TRBD2 is taken from the table without a DNA check. TRBV21-1 is classified as a pseudogene. Sequencing was performed on peripheral blood. The receptor was derived from a man at least 80 years old with acute or convalescent COVID-19. The CDR3 sequence is CASSKEWTEGTDTQYF. The CDR3 region has the DNA TGTGCCAGCAGCAAAGAGTGGACTGAGGGCACAGATACGCAGTATTTT.